A selection of T cell receptor beta chains follows, all from one sample in a study of shared T cell receptors in the human thymus. The protocol was immunoSEQ multiplex PCR, while the TCRdb copy is restricted to in-frame clones and leaves out a portion. This table holds roughly 700,000 clones, roughly 88% found once. The sample was also reused in another study, on human thymus T cells.

Specimen: thymocytes. The receptor source for this set is a boy under two years old with a congenital heart defect. Both conserved end residues are part of each CDR3. Only some rows state a clone size, as once, few, many or a class for expanded clones.

cdr3_length v_call clone_size cdr3_aa
14 TRBV4-2 . CASSQDLGEETQYF
11 TRBV20-1 . CSARAADTQYF
12 TRBV6-1 . CASGTAGDEQYF
15 TRBV5-1 . CASSFRDRGYNEQFF
19 TRBV9 . CASSGPGLAREGSYNEQFF
17 TRBV11-3 . CASSIDNRLPNLNEQFF
15 TRBV5-4 . CASSPPSGSYNEQFF
14 TRBV7-3 . CASSPRVNTGELFF
16 TRBV5-1 . CASSWGGDRASYEQYF
13 TRBV28 . CASSRQGNEKLFF
19 TRBV7-6 . CASSLWVSRQGQFTDTQYF
17 TRBV28 . CASSPTSSGRGRETQYF
17 TRBV15 . CATSAEWGPYSNQPQHF
13 TRBV7-6 . CASSLTGDQPQHF
16 TRBV9 . CASSVASVGPTDTQYF
16 TRBV12-5 . CASGFVTGGGYNEQFF
13 TRBV28 . CASSPGFQETQYF
16 TRBV12-5 . CASGLGDSFPLYEQYF
15 TRBV28 . CASSLGRREGSTQYF
14 TRBV28 once CASRTGQGNQPQHF
15 TRBV28 . CASRELAGAGNEQFF
16 TRBV14 few CASSQDKLFSYNEQFF
16 TRBV10-3 . CAILVSSMGRGQPQHF
14 TRBV7-2 . CASSLEGRSQGQYF
15 TRBV5-6 . CASSSGTSAYYEQYF
16 TRBV12-5 . CASGPRTAKFFYEQYF
16 TRBV6-1 . CASSEAGGENTGELFF
12 TRBV6-1 few CASSELSGELFF
12 TRBV14 once CASSRAGYEQYF
18 TRBV5-1 . CASSSLTSGGLGTGELFF
14 TRBV5-1 . CASSHLLPGDEQFF